The rows below give T cell receptor beta chains drawn from one sample of a study of CD8+ T cells in alopecia areata. Clones were sequenced by immunoSEQ multiplex PCR, and TCRdb holds only the in-frame ones, with some missing. In the table there are approximately 100,000 clones, roughly half of which are singletons. Source material: CD4+ T cells sorted from blood. The source is a human donor in good health. Each CDR3 is given with its conserved first and last residue. A D gene is named only where the DNA matches it firmly. Expanded clones get a size class; other rows say once, few or many, or leave the size out.

d_call,clone_size,v_call,j_call,cdr3_nt,cdr3_aa
-,-,TRBV14,TRBJ2-5,TGTGCCAGCAGCCAAGCCGTTAGTGGGGAGACCCAGTACTTC,CASSQAVSGETQYF
-,-,TRBV7-9,TRBJ2-2,TGTGCCAGCAGCTTAATGCCTGACACCGGGGAGCTGTTTTTT,CASSLMPDTGELFF
TRBD2,-,TRBV30,TRBJ2-7,TGTGCCTTCATAGCGGGGGGGCCCGAGCAGTACTTC,CAFIAGGPEQYF
-,-,TRBV4-2,TRBJ2-7,TGTGCCAGCAGCCAAGGGGGACTCCCACTTTACGAGCAGTACTTC,CASSQGGLPLYEQYF
TRBD1,-,TRBV6-6,TRBJ1-2,TGTGCCAGCAGCCCCACAGGGGACTATGGCTACACCTTC,CASSPTGDYGYTF
-,-,TRBV14,TRBJ1-2,TGTGCCAGCAGCCCACAGGGATTAGGTGGCTACACCTTC,CASSPQGLGGYTF
-,-,TRBV7-6,TRBJ2-3,TGTGCCAGCAGCCCATACAGGAGTAGCACAGATACGCAGTATTTT,CASSPYRSSTDTQYF
TRBD1,-,TRBV18,TRBJ1-2,TGTGCCAGCTCACCCACCCGGGACAGGGAAGGTGGCTACACCTTC,CASSPTRDREGGYTF
-,-,TRBV15,TRBJ2-5,TGTGCCACCAGCCCGGCAGGGAGTCTTCAAGAGACCCAGTACTTC,CATSPAGSLQETQYF
-,few,TRBV6-5,TRBJ2-7,TGTGCCAGCAGTCCCGGGGGCTCCTTCTCCTACGAGCAGTACTTC,CASSPGGSFSYEQYF
-,few,TRBV4-1,TRBJ1-4,TGCGCCAGCAGCCTTCGGACACGTGAGAAACTGTTTTTT,CASSLRTREKLFF
-,few,TRBV6-5,TRBJ1-2,TGTGCCAGCAGTGAGGAAGTGTTCTATGGCTACACCTTC,CASSEEVFYGYTF
-,-,TRBV28,TRBJ1-5,TGTGCCAGCAGTTCGCGGCAGCCCCAGCATTTT,CASSSRQPQHF
-,-,TRBV7-2,TRBJ2-7,TGTGCCAGCAGCCCCGGAGGAACCCGCTCCTACGAGCAGTACTTC,CASSPGGTRSYEQYF
-,-,TRBV18,TRBJ2-2,TGTGCCAGCTCACCAGGGACAAGCACCGGGGAGCTGTTTTTT,CASSPGTSTGELFF
-,-,TRBV30,TRBJ2-5,TGTGCCTGGAGCGTGGCGGAGACCCAGTACTTC,CAWSVAETQYF
-,-,TRBV6-6,TRBJ2-7,TGTGCCAGCAGTCCGATGAGAGGTTACGAGCAGTACTTC,CASSPMRGYEQYF
-,-,TRBV29-1,TRBJ2-3,TGCAGCGTTGAGTCCTCTTACACAGATACGCAGTATTTT,CSVESSYTDTQYF
TRBD1,-,TRBV5-1,TRBJ2-7,TGCGCCAGCAGCTTGGTTGCCGGGACAGGAACCTACGAGCAGTACTTC,CASSLVAGTGTYEQYF
-,-,TRBV7-9,TRBJ2-3,TGTGCCAGCAGCACGGACAGAAGGACAGATACGCAGTATTTT,CASSTDRRTDTQYF
TRBD1,-,TRBV18,TRBJ2-7,TGTGCCAGCTCACCTGGGACAGGGTCGAGCTACGAGCAGTACTTC,CASSPGTGSSYEQYF
-,-,TRBV30,TRBJ2-7,TGTGCCTGGAGTTATGGGAGCGAGCAGTACTTC,CAWSYGSEQYF
TRBD1,few,TRBV7-3,TRBJ2-1,TGTGCCAGCAGCCCAACAGGGGATAACTACAATGAGCAGTTCTTC,CASSPTGDNYNEQFF
-,once,TRBV6-1,TRBJ1-1,TGTGCCAGCAGTCCCGAGGGTCTATCGAACACTGAAGCTTTCTTT,CASSPEGLSNTEAFF
-,many,TRBV4-1,TRBJ1-4,TGCGCCAGCAGCCAAGCGGACGGCAATGGGAATGAAAAACTGTTTTTT,CASSQADGNGNEKLFF
-,few,TRBV7-9,TRBJ2-7,TGTGCCAGCGACAGCCTTGGGACCTACGAGCAGTACTTC,CASDSLGTYEQYF
-,-,TRBV30,TRBJ2-5,TGTGCCTGGAGTTTACAGGGCATCGGGGCGACCCAGTACTTC,CAWSLQGIGATQYF
TRBD1,-,TRBV5-1,TRBJ1-6,TGCGCCAGCAGCCCCGGACAGGGGGCGGTCTATAATTCACCCCTCCACTTT,CASSPGQGAVYNSPLHF
TRBD1,-,TRBV30,TRBJ1-4,TGTGCCTGGAGTGTGGGACAGGGCACTAATGAAAAACTGTTTTTT,CAWSVGQGTNEKLFF
-,few,TRBV29-1,TRBJ1-1,TGCAGCGTGGGCGGATACGGGAACACTGAAGCTTTCTTT,CSVGGYGNTEAFF
-,once,TRBV9,TRBJ2-5,TGTGCCAGCAGCCCACGAGGGGGAGCGGGGCAAGAGACCCAGTACTTC,CASSPRGGAGQETQYF
-,-,TRBV30,TRBJ1-6,TGTGCCTGGAATGAAGGGCGGAATTCACCCCTCCACTTT,CAWNEGRNSPLHF
-,-,TRBV29-1,TRBJ2-3,TGCAGCGTGGGGGGGCGAGGGGCAGATACGCAGTATTTT,CSVGGRGADTQYF
TRBD1,-,TRBV4-3,TRBJ1-2,TGCGCCAGCAGCCAAGATTGGGGACAGGGCTATGGCTACACCTTC,CASSQDWGQGYGYTF
TRBD2,-,TRBV7-2,TRBJ2-5,TGTGCCAGCAGCCTGTCACTAGCGGGGGGGCAAGAGACCCAGTACTTC,CASSLSLAGGQETQYF